This TCR beta chain stems from a study of long-term antiretroviral therapy in people with HIV. On the study more broadly: It was about a decade after the earliest samples that the 2015 immediate-ART recommendation appeared.

V was clipped by 5 bases and J by 5 bases, with 9 bases between them. The CDR3 is 12 residues long. Per germline, CDR1 MDHEN and CDR2 SYDVKM. Details on this clone: Its target is not known.

The study used samples holding roughly 1-10 million cryopreserved PBMC before DNA extraction. The assay used was immunoSEQ (version v3.0), run at survey level. The assay was immunoSEQ multiplex PCR, and TCRdb's table has in-frame clones only and misses some. The sample holds 20,000 to 25,000 clones, 87% seen once. Broader study findings: Comparison with controls showed narrower CDR3 length ranges in HIV repertoires. Regardless of time point, clones expanded before ART dominated the repertoire.

This sample comprised unsorted PBMCs, obtained 0.2 years before starting antiretroviral therapy. The source is a man aged 18 to 30 with HIV. V and J are TRBV28 and TRBJ2-5; unclear D gene. CDR3 DNA sequence: TGTGCCAGCAGTCCAACCACGGAGACCCAGTACTTC. This gives the protein CASSPTTETQYF. The full variable domain, in which reference TRBV28 and TRBJ2-5 provide the parts outside the CDR3, is DVKVTQSSRYLVKRTGEKVFLECVQDMDHENMFWYRQDPGLGLRLIYFSYDVKMKEKGDIPEGYSVSREKKERFSLILESASTNQTSMYLCASSPTTETQYFGPGTRLLVL.